The present T cell receptor beta chain was sequenced within a study of blood T cell repertoires in COVID-19. The overall study: The samples span acute and convalescent COVID-19 from the United States, Italy and Spain. T cells, B-cell-depleted T cells, or PBMCs supplied cDNA or gDNA.

Germline V gene lookup returns CDR1 SGHTS and CDR2 YDEGEE. This CDR3 is 16 amino acids long. Trimming removed 4 bases at V and 0 bases at J, with 14 bases between. In the study's own analysis: Reference gene primer amplification in the assay estimated nucleated cell counts. The table came from immunoSEQ multiplex PCR; TCRdb's copy has only in-frame clones and leaves some out. From that table come the V and J calls and clone size; the DNA was used to work out D and trimming. This sample has some 150,000 clones, with around nine tenths found just once. Sequencing used peripheral blood. The chain combines TRBV5-8 with TRBJ1-5, with D possibly being TRBD1 (6 bases). This receptor was identified in a human donor in a cohort sampled during active COVID-19. As DNA, the CDR3 is TGTGCCAGCAGCCTAGGGACAATCCATAGCAATCAGCCCCAGCATTTT. This gives the protein CASSLGTIHSNQPQHF.